This T cell receptor beta chain was sequenced in a study of control samples from healthy donors and cancer patients. The CDR3 contains 12 residues. Germline values: CDR1 GTSNPN, CDR2 SVGIG (reference sequence). V was cut by 4 bases and J by 8 bases, with 14 bases left in between. Using immunoSEQ multiplex PCR, the repertoire was profiled, and TCRdb retains in-frame clones only, with some absent. Among about 160,000 clones listed, about 94% were seen once. This sequence originates from a woman aged 40 to 55 in good health. The sample comprised blood. The J gene is TRBJ1-2, the V gene TRBV30, with no clear D. The CDR3 nucleotides read TGTGCCTGGACCTCGGCGGTGGGCGGCTACACCTTC. This sequence encodes CAWTSAVGGYTF. Combining the CDR3 with reference TRBV30 and TRBJ1-2 gives the whole variable domain SQTIHQWPATLVQPVGSPLSLECTVEGTSNPNLYWYRQAAGRGLQLLFYSVGIGQISSEVPQNLSASRPQDRQFILSSKKLLLSDSGFYLCAWTSAVGGYTFGSGTRLTVV.